These 9 T cell receptor beta chains originate from one sample sequenced in a study of response to subunit inactivated influenza vaccine. TCRdb reprocessed the RT-PCR reads via MiXCR and lists one record per CDR3 protein. The table has fewer than 600,000 distinct CDR3 sequences, approximately 6.9% seen once. The source was PBMCs from blood, collected less than 30 months after vaccination. These receptors all stem from a man aged 50-75 years who received an inactivated influenza vaccine.

J is TRBJ2-7 and V is TRBV5-1; D gene ambiguous. The length of the CDR3 is 14 residues. V was trimmed by 3 bases and J by 2 bases, leaving 12 bases between them. Germline lookup yields CDR1 SGHRS and CDR2 YFSETQ. The CDR3 is CASSSRTLPYEQYF. CDR3 bases: TGCGCCAGCAGCTCCCGGACCCTTCCCTACGAGCAGTACTTC.

This clonotype was recorded a few times. V gene TRBV29-1 combines with J gene TRBJ1-1; D is possibly TRBD1 (5 bases). V lost 5 bases to trimming and J lost 2 bases, with 15 bases between them. CDR3 length: 14 amino acids. CDR1 is SQVTM and CDR2 is ANQGSEA in the germline V gene. The chain's CDR3 is CSVSGRIGNTEAFF. The CDR3 region has the DNA TGCAGCGTTTCAGGGAGGATCGGTAACACTGAAGCTTTCTTT.

The J gene is TRBJ2-7, the V gene TRBV7-2; no reliable D call. Trimming pared 3 bases from V and 3 bases from J, leaving 15 bases between. Germline-derived CDR1 and CDR2 are SGHTA and FQGNSA. The CDR3 is 15 residues long. DNA of the CDR3: TGTGCCAGCAGCTTGAGACTCTCTCCCGGCTACGAGCAGTACTTC. It encodes CASSLRLSPGYEQYF.

In its sample, this clonotype was seen a few times. The chain couples TRBV4-3 to TRBJ2-3; no reliable D call. Trimming left V 0 bases short and J 14 bases short, with 21 bases between. This CDR3 has 15 residues. Per germline, CDR1 LGHNA and CDR2 YSLEER. CDR3 DNA sequence: TGCGCCAGCAGCCAAGATCTGGATAGTCGGATACCTGCGTATTTT. The encoded protein is CASSQDLDSRIPAYF.

This sequence joins TRBV7-9 and TRBJ1-3; a possible D gene is TRBD1 (6 bases). The germline V gene encodes CDR1 SEHNR and CDR2 FQNEAQ (reference sequence). V was pared by 5 bases and J by 0 bases, with 11 bases between. The CDR3 loop spans 15 amino acids. This CDR3 reads CASSLGTFSGNTIYF. The CDR3 nucleotides are TGTGCCAGCAGCCTAGGGACATTCTCTGGAAACACCATATATTTT.

This chain links TRBV5-5 with TRBJ1-4; D ambiguous. This CDR3 spans 15 amino acids. Between the trimmed V and J ends, which lost 0 bases and 7 bases, there was a span of 13 bases. CDR1 SGHKS and CDR2 YYEKEE come from the germline V gene (reference sequence). CDR3 residues: CASSLGPESGEKLFF. For the CDR3, the DNA is TGTGCCAGCAGCTTGGGGCCGGAAAGCGGTGAAAAACTGTTTTTT.

V gene TRBV6-5 combines with J gene TRBJ2-4; TRBD2 aligns across 9 bases. The CDR3 contains 16 residues. Germline loops: CDR1 MNHEY, CDR2 SVGAGI. After removal of 2 bases from V and 6 bases from J, the junction contained 8 bases not matched to a gene. The CDR3, as DNA: TGTGCCAGCAGTTACAGGCGGGAGGGCCGAGGAAACATTCAGTACTTC. It specifies CASSYRREGRGNIQYF.

This clonotype was observed once. The chain uses TRBV10-3 and TRBJ2-3; 8 bases line up with TRBD2. Germline-derived CDR1 and CDR2 are ENHRY and SYGVKD. J was trimmed by 4 bases and V by 0 bases; bases with no gene match: 27. The CDR3 totals 23 residues. The CDR3 DNA reads TGTGCCATCAGTGAGTCGACGGCTGGCACTCTAGCGGGTCGAGACTTAGCCCCAGATACGCAGTATTTT. Its protein is CAISESTAGTLAGRDLAPDTQYF.

Ten or more counts support this clonotype. The rearrangement links TRBV7-2 to TRBJ2-1, with no clear D. From germline, CDR1 is SGHTA and CDR2 FQGNSA. V was pared by 2 bases and J by 9 bases, with 14 bases between. The CDR3 sequence is 14 residues long. CDR3 protein: CASSLSRPSGEQFF. The CDR3 DNA reads as TGTGCCAGCAGCTTATCCAGACCGTCGGGTGAGCAGTTCTTC.